The 5 T cell receptor beta chains below all came from one sample that was sequenced in a study of OX40 agonist ivuxolimab in advanced cancers. Only in-frame clones appear in the TCRdb table, and some are missing; sequencing was by immunoSEQ multiplex PCR. The sample contains some 37,000 clones, approximately 90% of which appear only once. The specimen was CD4+ or CD8+ T cells sorted from blood, collected in a trial of the OX40 agonist ivuxolimab. The receptors originated from an adult with an advanced solid tumor such as melanoma, head and neck, liver or kidney cancer.

The chain links TRBV2 to TRBJ2-3; 10 nucleotides line up with TRBD2. The CDR3 has 16 amino acids. Losses at the gene ends were 5 bases for V and 1 base for J; bases not matched to a gene: 6. Per germline, CDR1 SNHLY and CDR2 FYNNEI. CDR3 in DNA: TGTGCCAGCAGTCAAAAGACTAGCGGGCGCACAGATACGCAGTATTTT. Encoded protein: CASSQKTSGRTDTQYF.

This clone was counted between two and nine times. The J gene is TRBJ2-7, the V gene TRBV7-9; no clear D. Deletions cut 5 bases from V and 10 bases from J, with 12 bases between. Germline V CDR1 and CDR2: SEHNR, FQNEAQ (reference sequence). The CDR3 has 11 residues. CDR3 protein: CASSPDHFQYF. Here the CDR3 DNA reads TGTGCCAGCAGCCCCGACCACTTCCAGTACTTC. The variable domain in full, with the rest retrieved from reference TRBV7-9 and TRBJ2-7, is DTGVSQNPRHKITKRGQNVTFRCDPISEHNRLYWYRQTLGQGPEFLTYFQNEAQLEKSRLLSDRFSAERPKGSFSTLEIQRTEQGDSAMYLCASSPDHFQYFGPGTRLTVT.

The chain carries TRBV28 and TRBJ2-3; 11 positions match TRBD2. The CDR3 loop spans 16 amino acids. Trimming at V came to 2 bases and at J to 3 bases, leaving 4 bases not matched to a gene. Germline V gives CDR1 MDHEN, CDR2 SYDVKM. The CDR3 region is CASSLGLAGGTDTQYF. As DNA, the CDR3 is TGTGCCAGCAGTTTAGGCCTAGCGGGAGGAACAGATACGCAGTATTTT.

V and J are TRBV14 and TRBJ2-1, with TRBD2 matching 10 bases. The CDR3 totals 15 residues. Per the germline V gene, CDR1 is SGHDN and CDR2 is FVKESK. V dropped 4 bases and J dropped 7; count of bases not matched to a gene: 7. CDR3 amino acids: CASSLLAGVWNEQFF. The CDR3 DNA follows: TGTGCCAGCAGCCTTCTAGCGGGAGTGTGGAATGAGCAGTTCTTC. Looking up the rest from reference TRBV14 and TRBJ2-1 gives the full variable domain: EAGVTQFPSHSVIEKGQTVTLRCDPISGHDNLYWYRRVMGKEIKFLLHFVKESKQDESGMPNNRFLAERTGGTYSTLKVQPAELEDSGVYFCASSLLAGVWNEQFFGPGTRLTVL.

The rearrangement uses TRBV4-1 and TRBJ2-7, with D perhaps being TRBD1 or TRBD2 (5 bases each). Germline V gene lookup returns CDR1 MGHRA and CDR2 YSYEKL. CDR3 size: 15 residues. Trimming left V 3 bases short and J 2 bases short, with 14 bases between. The CDR3 sequence is CASSQPGTTAYEQYF. The CDR3 nucleotides are TGCGCCAGCAGCCAGCCCGGGACCACAGCCTACGAGCAGTACTTC.